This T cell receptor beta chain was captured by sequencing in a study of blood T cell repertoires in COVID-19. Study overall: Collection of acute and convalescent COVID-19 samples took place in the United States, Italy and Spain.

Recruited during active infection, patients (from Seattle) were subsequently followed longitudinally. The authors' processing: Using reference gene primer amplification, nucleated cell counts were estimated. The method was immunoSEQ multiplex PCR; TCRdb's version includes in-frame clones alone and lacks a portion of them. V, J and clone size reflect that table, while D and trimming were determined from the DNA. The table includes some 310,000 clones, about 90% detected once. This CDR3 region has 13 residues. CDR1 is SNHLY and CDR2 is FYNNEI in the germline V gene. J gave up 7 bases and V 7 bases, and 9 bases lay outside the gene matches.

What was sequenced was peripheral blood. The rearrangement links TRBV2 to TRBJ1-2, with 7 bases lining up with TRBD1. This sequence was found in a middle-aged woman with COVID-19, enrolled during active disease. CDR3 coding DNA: TGTGCCAGCAAAGGGACAGCTGCCCCTGGCTACACCTTC. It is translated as CASKGTAAPGYTF.